The 3 T cell receptor beta chains presented below share a single source sample, sequenced in a study of tumor-infiltrating lymphocytes in primary liver carcinoma. Co-extraction of RNA and DNA was performed on 20-30 mg of unsorted bulk tissue. Starting from 500 ng of total RNA, TCR beta cDNA was produced with a primer in the constant region. Amplification in three nested multiplex PCR rounds with slightly modified ARM-PCR gave rise to TCR beta libraries. Primers for the first two PCR rounds were TRBV1-TRBV30 forward primers and a C-beta reverse primer (roughly 10 cycles per round). MiXCR, run by TCRdb on the multiplex PCR reads, gives a single entry per CDR3 protein. The sample has more than 55,000 distinct CDR3 sequences; just over 70% are singletons. Specimen: liver tumor tissue from sampling region 2. Subset in this sample: tumor region T2, inferior pole. The receptors here all came from a man aged 35 to 55 with primary liver carcinoma and hepatitis B virus infection.

About this clonotype itself: The CDR3 ends on some other residue instead of the conserved phenylalanine or tryptophan, so this is likely a read error. The CDR3 protein is CASSYSGNPTYEQYS. As DNA, the CDR3 is TGTGCCAGCAGTTACTCCGGGAATCCTACCTACGAGCAGTACTCC. The J gene is TRBJ2-7, the V gene TRBV6-6; tentative D call: TRBD2 (5 bases). Germline loops: CDR1 MNHNY, CDR2 SVGAGI (reference sequence). Trimming stripped 0 bases from V and 2 bases from J, with 11 bases between. The CDR3 sequence is 15 residues long.

Comment on this clonotype: The junction departs from germline at one end; a sequencing error may be responsible. This chain connects TRBV12-3 or TRBV12-4 to TRBJ2-1, with D possibly matching TRBD1 (5 bases). This CDR3 is 16 amino acids long. The CDR3 spells CASSLGEQISYNGQFF. CDR3 coding DNA: TGTGCCAGTAGTTTAGGGGAACAGATCTCCTACAATGGGCAGTTCTTC.

On this clonotype: The CDR3 carries no conserved terminal phenylalanine or tryptophan, so it likely arises from a read error. The genes are TRBV28 and TRBJ1-1; no reliable D call. CDR1 is MDHEN, CDR2 SYDVKM, per germline. V gave up 1 base and J gave up 5 bases, with 20 bases separating them. This CDR3 spans 17 amino acids. CDR3 sequence (DNA): TGTGCCAGCAGTTTATTCGTCTCGGTTTTAGGGAATACTGAAGCTTTCTAT. This sequence encodes CASSLFVSVLGNTEAFY.